Below, 14 T cell receptor beta chains from the same sample are listed, as sequenced in a study of graft-versus-host responses after intestinal transplantation. The table came from immunoSEQ multiplex PCR; TCRdb's copy has only in-frame clones and leaves some out. The top ten hold roughly 21% of the sample, which has fewer than 10,000 clones, 60% to 85% seen once. Processing was applied to graft tissue in order to liberate intraepithelial and lamina propria lymphocytes. The sequencing used ileum tissue, collected 450 to 480 days after intestinal transplantation. The receptors derive from a human patient who received an intestinal transplant, so some T cells may come from the graft donor.

The chain couples TRBV15 to TRBJ1-3, with D tentatively TRBD1 (5 bases). V was cut by 8 bases and J by 4 bases, with 15 bases left in between. The CDR3 totals 14 residues. The germline gives CDR1 LNHNV, CDR2 YYDKDF (reference sequence). CDR3 sequence: CATGQRWGGNTIYF. DNA of the CDR3: TGTGCCACCGGCCAGCGATGGGGCGGAAACACCATATATTTT. The whole variable domain, remainder taken from reference TRBV15 and TRBJ1-3, is DAMVIQNPRYQVTQFGKPVTLSCSQTLNHNVMYWYQQKSSQAPKLLFHYYDKDFNNEADTPDNFQSRRPNTSFCFLDIRSPGLGDTAMYLCATGQRWGGNTIYFGEGSWLTVV.

The rearrangement uses TRBV7-2 and TRBJ1-1; D gene uncertain. This CDR3 has 12 amino acids. Trimming pared 3 bases from V and 7 bases from J, leaving 9 bases between. Looked up from germline, CDR1 is SGHTA and CDR2 is FQGNSA. Written as DNA, the CDR3 is TGTGCCAGCAGCTTTGTCGGCAGTGAAGCTTTCTTT. This translates into CASSFVGSEAFF.

The gene calls are TRBV5-4 and TRBJ2-5; D is ambiguous. The end of the DNA fits TRBJ2-7 better, so the J call may be wrong. This CDR3 has 12 amino acids. In germline, CDR1 is SGHNT, CDR2 YYREEE (reference sequence). CDR3 DNA: TGTGCCAGCAGCTCGATAATCTACGAGCAGTACTTC. Translating it yields CASSSIIYEQYF.

The chain combines TRBV11-2 with TRBJ2-5; the D is unclear. The DNA end favors TRBJ2-7, so the J call may be wrong. This CDR3 region has 15 residues. The germline V gene has CDR1 SGHAT and CDR2 FQNNGV. The CDR3 DNA sequence: TGTGCCAGCAGCTTAGGTCCGGCAGAAGTCTACGAGCAGTACTTC. Translated: CASSLGPAEVYEQYF.

This clone has only one observation. V usage is TRBV15 and J usage is TRBJ2-6, with 10 positions matching TRBD1. The CDR3 sequence is 17 residues long. Germline CDR1 LNHNV, CDR2 YYDKDF (reference sequence). The V and J ends lost 5 bases and 2 bases, in that order; junction bases with no gene match: 6. The CDR3: CATSGYGTGAGANVLTF. The DNA of the CDR3 is TGTGCCACCAGCGGATACGGGACAGGGGCTGGGGCCAACGTCCTGACTTTC.

The gene calls are TRBV18 and TRBJ2-6, with D uncertain. The CDR3 length is 15 residues. Germline-derived CDR1 and CDR2 are KGHSH and LQKENI. Trimming took off 1 base at V and 2 bases at J, with 6 bases between the two ends. The CDR3 nucleotides are TGTGCCAGCTCACCACTAGAAACTGGGGCCAACGTCCTGACTTTC. It codes for CASSPLETGANVLTF.

CDR3 amino acids: CASSPRLAGNTGELFF. The CDR3 DNA is TGTGCCAGTAGTCCGCGACTAGCGGGGAACACCGGGGAGCTGTTTTTT. The chain links TRBV19 to TRBJ2-2; 10 bases align to TRBD2. The ends lost 5 bases at V and 1 base at J; junction bases unmatched: 4. This CDR3 contains 16 residues. Germline V lookup: CDR1 LNHDA, CDR2 SQIVND (reference sequence).

The CDR3 here is CSVGRTASKGEKLFF. The CDR3, as DNA: TGCAGCGTTGGCCGGACAGCGTCGAAAGGAGAAAAACTGTTTTTT. This chain joins TRBV29-1 and TRBJ1-4, with a tentative D call TRBD1 (6 bases). V dropped 4 bases and J dropped 8 bases, with 20 bases sitting between them. In germline, CDR1 is SQVTM, CDR2 ANQGSEA. This CDR3 is 15 amino acids long.

The chain has TRBV2 and TRBJ2-3; no firm D call. The CDR3 extends over 13 amino acids. Trimming shortened V by 11 bases and J by 2 bases, and 14 bases separated the two germline ends. Germline V lookup: CDR1 SNHLY, CDR2 FYNNEI. CDR3 DNA sequence: TGTGCCCAGACCCGACCAATCACAGATACGCAGTATTTT. Its translation is CAQTRPITDTQYF.

The rearrangement links TRBV25-1 to TRBJ1-2; 7 bases match TRBD1. There are 13 residues in the CDR3. Losses at the gene ends were 4 bases for V and 8 bases for J; bases not matched to a gene: 7. The germline V gene has CDR1 MGHDK and CDR2 SYGVNS. This chain's CDR3 is CASSAQGGGGYTF. CDR3 nucleotide sequence: TGTGCCAGCAGTGCGCAGGGGGGAGGCGGCTACACCTTC.

V is TRBV4-1 and J is TRBJ1-4, with D uncertain. This CDR3 is built from 17 residues. V shed 5 bases and J shed 0 bases, with 16 bases lying between them. The germline V gene has CDR1 MGHRA and CDR2 YSYEKL. CDR3 amino acids: CASSVTANLATNEKLFF. The CDR3 DNA follows: TGCGCCAGCAGCGTGACTGCGAACCTTGCAACTAATGAAAAACTGTTTTTT.

The rearrangement links TRBV11-3 to TRBJ2-5; TRBD1 matches 8 bases. Per germline, CDR1 SGHNT and CDR2 YENEEA. There are 13 residues in the CDR3. Germline trimming cut 5 bases from V and 4 bases from J; bases unmatched to any gene: 3. In DNA, the CDR3 is TGTGCCAGCAGCGCCACAGGGGGAGAGACCCAGTACTTC. It encodes CASSATGGETQYF.

This chain connects TRBV27 to TRBJ1-2; D possibly corresponds to TRBD1 (5 bases). With 6 bases removed from V and 4 bases from J, the gap between germline ends came to 15 bases. The CDR3 runs 14 residues. Germline CDR1 MNHEY, CDR2 SMNVEV (reference sequence). CDR3 in DNA: TGTGCCAGCAGGTCCTATGGGGGAGTCTATGGCTACACCTTC. It is translated as CASRSYGGVYGYTF.

V and J are TRBV6-6 and TRBJ1-3; D gene ambiguous. Germline CDR1 reads MNHNY; CDR2 reads SVGAGI (reference sequence). The CDR3 extends over 12 amino acids. The CDR3 nucleotides are TGTGCTACCTTGTCTCGGGGAAACACCATATATTTT. As protein: CATLSRGNTIYF.